Shown below are 32 T cell receptor beta chains from a single sample sequenced in a study of cytomegalovirus exposure and HLA in healthy donors. Amplification used 60 Vbeta primers and 13 Jbeta primers. The table came from immunoSEQ multiplex PCR; TCRdb's copy has only in-frame clones and leaves some out. This table has about 120,000 clones, about 85% appearing once. The material sequenced was PBMCs. These receptors were taken from a man between 18 and 35 years old in good health and CMV-seropositive.

The V call is TRBV7-8, the J call TRBJ1-2; 7 nucleotides line up with TRBD1. The CDR3 covers 16 residues. J gave up 0 bases and V 1 base, and 5 bases lay outside the gene matches. From germline, CDR1 is SGHVS and CDR2 FQNEAQ. As DNA, the CDR3 is TGTGCCAGCAGCTTAGGTGGACAGGAGCCTAACTATGGCTACACCTTC. Its protein is CASSLGGQEPNYGYTF.

The chain links TRBV10-3 to TRBJ2-5, with 9 bases matching TRBD1. The DNA end is a closer match to TRBJ2-7, so the J assignment may be wrong. This CDR3 is 13 amino acids long. Germline assignment: CDR1 ENHRY and CDR2 SYGVKD. Here the CDR3 reads CAIRDRASYEQYF. The CDR3 DNA follows: TGTGCCATCCGGGACAGGGCCAGCTACGAGCAGTACTTC.

This sequence joins TRBV5-1 and TRBJ2-7; perhaps TRBD1 as D (5 bases). Trimming shortened V by 0 bases and J by 2 bases, and 15 bases separated the two germline ends. Germline V gene sequence: CDR1 SGHRS, CDR2 YFSETQ. The CDR3 covers 16 residues. Written as DNA, the CDR3 is TGCGCCAGCAGCTTGGCCAAGTTGACAGAGCCCTACGAGCAGTACTTC. Protein sequence: CASSLAKLTEPYEQYF.

V usage is TRBV14 and J usage is TRBJ2-4; D uncertain. CDR1 and CDR2 from the germline V gene are SGHDN and FVKESK. The V gene lost 6 bases and the J gene lost 5 bases, with 11 bases spanning the gap. The CDR3 is made up of 13 amino acids. CDR3 sequence reads: CASRKTGENIQYF. CDR3 coding DNA: TGTGCCAGCAGAAAGACCGGAGAAAACATTCAGTACTTC.

The CDR3 is CASSEGTGTPPYEQYF. The CDR3 bases are TGTGCCAGCAGTGAAGGGACAGGGACCCCCCCCTACGAGCAGTACTTC. V and J are TRBV6-1 and TRBJ2-7, with TRBD1 matching 8 bases. Trimming removed 1 base from V and 2 bases from J; junction bases left unmatched: 7. The CDR3 spans 16 residues. CDR1 is MNHNS and CDR2 is SASEGT in the germline V gene.

The chain joins TRBV19 to TRBJ2-3; a weak D match, TRBD1 (5 bases). Germline V CDR1 and CDR2: LNHDA, SQIVND (reference sequence). V was shortened by 7 bases and J by 3 bases, with 17 bases between the two germline ends. This CDR3 spans 15 amino acids. CDR3 protein: CASTPSAHRTDTQYF. CDR3 DNA: TGTGCCAGTACCCCATCGGCCCACAGGACAGATACGCAGTATTTT.

V and J are TRBV30 and TRBJ1-5, with no clear D. Trimming removed 3 bases from V and 0 bases from J, with 18 bases in between. Per the germline V gene, CDR1 is GTSNPN and CDR2 is SVGIG (reference sequence). The CDR3 is 17 amino acids. CDR3 bases: TGTGCCTGGAGCCCAACTCACCTTACGTATAGCAATCAGCCCCAGCATTTT. Translated, it gives CAWSPTHLTYSNQPQHF.

The chain uses TRBV30 and TRBJ1-1, with D possibly matching TRBD1 (5 bases). CDR1 is GTSNPN and CDR2 is SVGIG in the germline V gene (reference sequence). The V and J ends lost 2 bases and 5 bases respectively, with 24 bases between them. The CDR3 is made up of 17 amino acids. CDR3 sequence: CAWSPPKIGGGETEAFF. DNA for the CDR3: TGTGCCTGGAGTCCCCCGAAAATTGGGGGGGGAGAGACTGAAGCTTTCTTT. Complete variable domain (other parts from reference TRBV30 and TRBJ1-1): SQTIHQWPATLVQPVGSPLSLECTVEGTSNPNLYWYRQAAGRGLQLLFYSVGIGQISSEVPQNLSASRPQDRQFILSSKKLLLSDSGFYLCAWSPPKIGGGETEAFFGQGTRLTVV.

This clone occurred a few times. CDR3 amino acids: CASSGQSTDTQYF. The CDR3 nucleotides are TGTGCCAGCAGCGGACAGTCCACAGATACGCAGTATTTT. The V gene is TRBV9, the J gene TRBJ2-3; D is perhaps TRBD1 (5 bases). The V and J ends lost 3 bases and 2 bases respectively, with 7 bases between them. Germline V lookup: CDR1 SGDLS, CDR2 YYNGEE. The CDR3 is 13 amino acids.

This chain uses TRBV4-3 with TRBJ2-1; a possible D gene is TRBD2 (5 bases). V lost 0 bases to trimming and J lost 9 bases, with 18 bases between them. The V gene's germline CDR1 is LGHNA and CDR2 YSLEER. This CDR3 is 16 amino acids long. CDR3 sequence: CASSQDLGEKRTEQFF. In DNA, the CDR3 is TGCGCCAGCAGCCAAGATCTCGGGGAGAAAAGAACTGAGCAGTTCTTC.

This chain joins TRBV5-6 and TRBJ2-5; 9 bases are shared with TRBD2. V lost 2 bases, J lost 1 base, and 6 bases stayed unmatched. The CDR3 contains 16 residues. The germline V gene encodes CDR1 SGHDT and CDR2 YYEEEE. CDR3 nucleotides: TGTGCCAGCAGCTTACTGACTAGCGGACGCCAAGAGACCCAGTACTTC. Amino acid sequence: CASSLLTSGRQETQYF.

The chain has TRBV12-2 and TRBJ2-1; no DNA check was done on the table's D call, TRBD2. TRBV12-2 represents a pseudogene. The CDR3 is 18 amino acids. The CDR3 region has the DNA TGTGCAAGTCGCTTCCCCTTTAGCGGGAGCCCCCGAAGGAATGAGCAGTTCTTC. Its protein is CASRFPFSGSPRRNEQFF.

This clone was seen just once. The chain has TRBV7-9 and TRBJ1-1; D gene unclear. The germline CDR1 and CDR2 sequences are SEHNR and FQNEAQ (reference sequence). Trimming shortened V by 5 bases and J by 8 bases, and 9 bases separated the two germline ends. The CDR3 runs to 11 residues. The CDR3 loop is CASSLGREAFF. In DNA, the CDR3 is TGTGCCAGCAGCCTGGGCAGGGAAGCTTTCTTT.

The V and J genes are TRBV11-2 and TRBJ2-7, with D maybe TRBD2 (6 bases). V dropped 1 base and J dropped 6 bases, with 10 bases sitting between them. CDR1 is SGHAT and CDR2 is FQNNGV in the germline V gene. The CDR3 is 13 amino acids. CDR3 in amino acids: CASSLAGVFEQYF. CDR3 nucleotide sequence: TGTGCCAGCAGCTTAGCGGGAGTCTTCGAGCAGTACTTC.

Only a few counts were recorded for this clone. The J gene is TRBJ1-2, the V gene TRBV7-2, with 8 bases that match TRBD1. J lost 0 bases, V lost 5 bases, and 2 bases had no gene match. Germline V gene sequence: CDR1 SGHTA, CDR2 FQGNSA. The CDR3 spans 14 residues. CDR3 residues: CASSRTGPNYGYTF. The CDR3 DNA is TGTGCCAGCAGCCGGACAGGGCCTAACTATGGCTACACCTTC.

This sequence joins TRBV2 and TRBJ1-5, with D hard to call. The V end was cut by 3 bases, the J end by 8 bases, with 8 bases between. This CDR3 has 12 amino acids. Germline V gives CDR1 SNHLY, CDR2 FYNNEI. CDR3 in amino acids: CASSDTAEPQHF. DNA for the CDR3: TGTGCCAGCAGTGACACTGCGGAGCCCCAGCATTTT.

The chain carries TRBV4-3 and TRBJ2-2; perhaps TRBD1 as D (5 bases). V was cut by 0 bases and J by 6 bases, with 17 bases left in between. Germline V gives CDR1 LGHNA, CDR2 YSLEER. This CDR3 is built from 17 residues. The chain's CDR3 is CASSQDRLGAMAGELFF. CDR3 nucleotide sequence: TGCGCCAGCAGCCAAGATCGCTTAGGGGCGATGGCCGGGGAGCTGTTTTTT.

The chain uses TRBV6-1 and TRBJ2-2; 8 positions agree with TRBD1. Germline CDR1 and CDR2: MNHNS and SASEGT. Unmatched junction bases numbered 6, after V lost 10 bases and J lost 2 bases. This CDR3 has 14 residues. CDR3 nucleotide sequence: TGTGCCACTTCCGGGACAGGCAACACCGGGGAGCTGTTTTTT. Its protein product is CATSGTGNTGELFF.

The V call is TRBV6-6, the J call TRBJ1-5; D remains ambiguous. V was pared by 6 bases and J by 6 bases, with 9 bases between. The CDR3 has 12 residues. CDR1 and CDR2 (germline): MNHNY, SVGAGI (reference sequence). CDR3 protein: CASSPLAQPQHF. The CDR3 nucleotides read TGTGCCAGCAGCCCACTTGCTCAGCCCCAGCATTTT.

The chain has TRBV7-2 and TRBJ2-7, with 9 bases matching TRBD1. Trimming took 4 bases from V and 0 from J; bases not matched to a gene: 4. The CDR3 runs to 15 residues. Per the germline V gene, CDR1 is SGHTA and CDR2 is FQGNSA. The CDR3 region has the DNA TGTGCCAGCAGCTCAACAGGGGGCTTCTCCTACGAGCAGTACTTC. It codes for CASSSTGGFSYEQYF.

J is TRBJ2-7 and V is TRBV27; 11 bases fit TRBD2. There are 14 residues in the CDR3. The V segment lost 8 bases and the J segment 4 bases; nucleotides outside the gene matches: 7. Germline CDR1 reads MNHEY; CDR2 reads SMNVEV (reference sequence). The CDR3 is CASRFSGGAYEQYF. DNA of the CDR3: TGTGCCAGCCGCTTTAGCGGGGGGGCTTACGAGCAGTACTTC.

The V gene is TRBV2, the J gene TRBJ2-5; 10 nucleotides match TRBD2. The CDR3 has 15 residues. Per germline, CDR1 SNHLY and CDR2 FYNNEI. V was pared by 4 bases and J by 5 bases, with 7 bases of the junction left unmatched. CDR3 sequence reads: CASSVSGRAYETQYF. The CDR3 nucleotides read TGTGCCAGCAGTGTGAGCGGGAGGGCCTACGAGACCCAGTACTTC.

The chain is built from TRBV4-2 and TRBJ2-5; 9 positions agree with TRBD2. V shed 4 bases, J shed 6 bases, and the junction held 18 bases outside the gene matches. This CDR3 has 18 residues. In germline, CDR1 is LGHNA, CDR2 YNFKEQ. CDR3 amino acids: CASSPHPREVAGVKTQYF. In DNA, the CDR3 is TGTGCCAGCAGCCCACACCCAAGGGAGGTAGCGGGAGTAAAGACCCAGTACTTC.

This clone was recorded at least ten times. Other DNA sequences in the sample encode the same CDR3. The chain is built from TRBV9 and TRBJ2-7, with D tentatively TRBD2 (6 bases). The CDR3 runs to 12 residues. CDR1 and CDR2 from the germline V gene are SGDLS and YYNGEE. Trimming left V 2 bases short and J 6 bases short, with 9 bases between. This chain's CDR3 is CASSVEGGEQYF. The CDR3 DNA follows: TGTGCCAGCAGCGTGGAGGGAGGCGAGCAGTACTTC. The full variable domain, its missing parts supplied by reference TRBV9 and TRBJ2-7, is DSGVTQTPKHLITATGQRVTLRCSPRSGDLSVYWYQQSLDQGLQFLIQYYNGEERAKGNILERFSAQQFPDLHSELNLSSLELGDSALYFCASSVEGGEQYFGPGTRLTVT.

The CDR3 reads CASSLALRVLKGRYQPQHF. For the CDR3, the DNA is TGTGCCAGCAGCTTAGCCTTGAGGGTCCTCAAGGGTCGTTATCAGCCCCAGCATTTT. The rearrangement uses TRBV7-2 and TRBJ1-5; D unresolved. Germline-derived CDR1 and CDR2 are SGHTA and FQGNSA. The CDR3 is 19 residues long. Between the trimmed V and J ends, which lost 0 bases and 5 bases, there was a span of 23 bases.

V is TRBV6-5 and J is TRBJ2-3; a weak D match, TRBD1 (6 bases). With 6 bases removed from V and 2 bases from J, the gap between germline ends came to 15 bases. This CDR3 spans 15 amino acids. Looked up from germline, CDR1 is MNHEY and CDR2 is SVGAGI. CDR3 sequence: CASRDSPFDTDTQYF. The CDR3 DNA follows: TGTGCCAGCAGGGACAGTCCCTTCGACACAGATACGCAGTATTTT.

Regarding this clone: At the DNA level, this CDR3 is encoded by other sequences in the same sample as well. V usage is TRBV5-1 and J usage is TRBJ2-1; 9 nucleotides align to TRBD2. Trimming removed 4 bases from V and 0 bases from J; junction bases left unmatched: 2. Germline CDR1 reads SGHRS; CDR2 reads YFSETQ. The CDR3 is 15 amino acids. CDR3 sequence reads: CASSLSGSSYNEQFF. The CDR3, as DNA: TGCGCCAGCAGCCTTAGCGGGAGCTCCTACAATGAGCAGTTCTTC.

The chain links TRBV30 to TRBJ2-1; D possibly corresponds to TRBD2 (7 bases). CDR3 length: 16 residues. In germline, CDR1 is GTSNPN, CDR2 SVGIG (reference sequence). V was clipped by 0 bases and J by 0 bases, with 12 bases between them. CDR3 sequence reads: CAWSVRGGASYNEQFF. The CDR3 bases are TGTGCCTGGAGTGTTAGGGGGGGGGCCTCCTACAATGAGCAGTTCTTC.

V is TRBV13 and J is TRBJ2-5; possibly TRBD2 for D (5 bases). The V end was cut by 3 bases, the J end by 2 bases, with 13 bases between. Germline CDR1 reads PRHDT; CDR2 reads FYEKMQ (reference sequence). This CDR3 has 15 residues. The CDR3: CASSLRLAGQETQYF. The CDR3 coding sequence is TGTGCCAGCAGCTTGCGTCTAGCAGGTCAAGAGACCCAGTACTTC.

This rearrangement joins TRBV12-5 to TRBJ2-5; a possible D gene is TRBD1 (5 bases). V lost 3 bases and J lost 4, with 12 bases in between. CDR3 length: 14 residues. The germline V gene has CDR1 LGHNT and CDR2 FRNRAP. The DNA of the CDR3 is TGTGCTAGTGGTTTTGGGCAGGGAAGAGAGACCCAGTACTTC. Its protein is CASGFGQGRETQYF.

This rearrangement joins TRBV5-4 to TRBJ2-1; weak D call: TRBD2 (5 bases). The CDR3 runs to 15 residues. The germline gives CDR1 SGHNT, CDR2 YYREEE (reference sequence). Between the trimmed V and J ends, which lost 2 bases and 6 bases, there was a span of 15 bases. The CDR3 nucleotides are TGTGCCAGCAGCTTAGCGGTCGTATTGGGCAATGAGCAGTTCTTC. Translated, it gives CASSLAVVLGNEQFF.

This clone was detected a few times. The genes are TRBV15 and TRBJ2-7; 7 bases align to TRBD2. The germline V gene has CDR1 LNHNV and CDR2 YYDKDF (reference sequence). V dropped 1 base and J dropped 2; count of bases not matched to a gene: 5. This CDR3 has 15 residues. CDR3 region: CATSRGGRGPYEQYF. The DNA of the CDR3 is TGTGCCACCAGCAGAGGTGGGAGGGGCCCCTACGAGCAGTACTTC.